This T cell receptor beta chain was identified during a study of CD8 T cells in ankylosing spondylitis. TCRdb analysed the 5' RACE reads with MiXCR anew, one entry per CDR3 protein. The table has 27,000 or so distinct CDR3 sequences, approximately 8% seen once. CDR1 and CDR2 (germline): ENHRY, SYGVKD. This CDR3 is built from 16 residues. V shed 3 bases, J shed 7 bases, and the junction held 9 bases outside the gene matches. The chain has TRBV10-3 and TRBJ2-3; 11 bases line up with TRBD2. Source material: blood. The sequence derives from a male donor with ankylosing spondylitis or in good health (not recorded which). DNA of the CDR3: TGTGCCATCAGTGATGGCCCTAGCGGGGGGCGAAATACGCAGTATTTT. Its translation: CAISDGPSGGRNTQYF.